These 22 T cell receptor beta chains were sequenced from one sample in a study of cytomegalovirus exposure and HLA in healthy donors. Primers for the PCR totalled 60 Vbeta and 13 Jbeta. The repertoire was sequenced with immunoSEQ multiplex PCR; TCRdb's copy has only in-frame clones and lacks some. The sample contains around 200,000 clones, roughly 76% of which appear only once. The source material was PBMCs. Every receptor here comes from a man between 35 and 55 years old in good health and CMV-seropositive.

The rearrangement links TRBV7-6 to TRBJ1-3; D is uncertain. CDR3 length: 16 residues. Trimming left V 6 bases short and J 0 bases short, with 15 bases between. The germline CDR1 and CDR2 sequences are SGHVS and FNYEAQ. In nucleotides, the CDR3 is TGTGCCAGCAGTTCCGTAACAGTATCCTCTGGAAACACCATATATTTT. This translates into CASSSVTVSSGNTIYF.

The chain employs TRBV6-6 and TRBJ1-4; TRBD1 aligns across 7 bases. Germline CDR1 is MNHNY and CDR2 is SVGAGI (reference sequence). The CDR3 sequence is 15 residues long. V lost 0 bases, J lost 7 bases, and 5 bases stayed unmatched. The chain's CDR3 is CASSYSTGTTEKLFF. The CDR3 DNA reads TGTGCCAGCAGTTACTCGACAGGGACCACTGAAAAACTGTTTTTT.

The V gene is TRBV7-2, the J gene TRBJ2-5, with D tentatively TRBD2 (5 bases). Trimming cost V 3 bases and J 11 bases, with 10 bases left between them. CDR3 length equals 11 residues. The germline CDR1 and CDR2 sequences are SGHTA and FQGNSA. The CDR3 sequence is CASSLAWEQYF. The CDR3 DNA reads as TGTGCCAGCAGCTTGGCCTGGGAGCAGTACTTC.

The rearrangement uses TRBV28 and TRBJ1-4, with 9 bases lining up with TRBD1. The J segment lost 6 bases and the V segment lost 6 bases, leaving 5 bases of the junction unmatched. Germline CDR1 reads MDHEN; CDR2 reads SYDVKM. This CDR3 has 14 residues. The CDR3 DNA reads TGTGCCAGCAGGATACAGGGGGCATATGAAAAACTGTTTTTT. It codes for CASRIQGAYEKLFF.

The chain joins TRBV11-1 to TRBJ2-3, with D uncertain. The CDR3 is made up of 16 amino acids. V gave up 1 base and J gave up 0 bases, with 11 bases separating them. Germline V lookup: CDR1 SGHAT, CDR2 FQDESV (reference sequence). CDR3 nucleotide sequence: TGTGCCAGCAGCTTAGGGCTCGTCTCTAGCACAGATACGCAGTATTTT. This codes for CASSLGLVSSTDTQYF.

This chain uses TRBV5-1 with TRBJ1-4; TRBD1 agrees at 7 bases. The V gene end was trimmed by 4 bases and the J gene end by 7 bases; junction bases not matched to a gene: 7. CDR1 SGHRS and CDR2 YFSETQ come from the germline V gene. The CDR3 is made up of 14 amino acids. The CDR3 here is CASSRTTGTEKLFF. In DNA, the CDR3 is TGCGCCAGCAGCCGGACGACAGGGACTGAAAAACTGTTTTTT.

CDR3 sequence (DNA): TGTGCCAGCAGTGAGGCCGCTTCCTCAGAGCAGTACTTC. This gives the protein CASSEAASSEQYF. V gene TRBV6-1 combines with J gene TRBJ2-7; D is unresolved. CDR1 MNHNS and CDR2 SASEGT come from the germline V gene. CDR3 length: 13 residues. The germline V and J ends were trimmed by 3 bases and 7 bases, with 13 bases remaining between them.

V usage is TRBV6-5 and J usage is TRBJ1-2; TRBD1 might be the D (6 bases). This CDR3 region has 14 residues. Germline V gene lookup returns CDR1 MNHEY and CDR2 SVGAGI. The V and J ends lost 5 bases and 8 bases respectively, with 18 bases between them. CDR3 sequence: CASSKPGQRGGYTF. The DNA for the CDR3 is TGTGCCAGCAGTAAACCGGGACAAAGGGGCGGCTACACCTTC.

J is TRBJ1-1 and V is TRBV5-4; 7 bases are shared with TRBD1. Germline CDR1 and CDR2: SGHNT and YYREEE (reference sequence). The CDR3 loop spans 15 amino acids. Trimming cost V 2 bases and J 5 bases; bases outside gene matches: 9. In nucleotides, the CDR3 is TGTGCCAGCAGCTTCAGGGGGGAAAGGTTGACTGAAGCTTTCTTT. Translated, it gives CASSFRGERLTEAFF.

This clone has a handful of counts. The chain couples TRBV7-9 to TRBJ1-1; D gene uncertain. CDR1 is SEHNR and CDR2 is FQNEAQ in the germline V gene (reference sequence). This CDR3 has 14 residues. V was pared by 1 base and J by 4 bases, with 10 bases between. CDR3 sequence (DNA): TGTGCCAGCAGCTTAGGTTTAGAGAGCACTGAAGCTTTCTTT. Encoded protein: CASSLGLESTEAFF.

In this sample, this clone turned up a few times. Other DNA sequences in the sample encode the same CDR3. V and J are TRBV2 and TRBJ2-2, with D uncertain. The germline V and J ends were trimmed by 8 bases and 5 bases, with 9 bases remaining between them. Germline CDR1 and CDR2: SNHLY and FYNNEI. CDR3 length equals 12 residues. The CDR3 region is CASARRTGELFF. CDR3 in DNA: TGTGCCAGCGCAAGGCGGACCGGGGAGCTGTTTTTT.

This clone has only a few counts. The rearrangement joins TRBV20-1 to TRBJ2-5; D gene unclear. The CDR3 length is 11 residues. V lost 0 bases and J lost 4, with 3 bases in between. Germline loops: CDR1 DFQATT, CDR2 SNEGSKA (reference sequence). The CDR3: CSARDVETQYF. The CDR3, as DNA: TGCAGTGCTAGAGACGTAGAGACCCAGTACTTC.

The CDR3 region has the DNA TGTGCCAGCAGTTACCCCGAGGGTCCGCTAGGCTACACCTTC. Protein sequence: CASSYPEGPLGYTF. The rearrangement joins TRBV6-8 to TRBJ1-2, with D unresolved. Germline loops: CDR1 MNHGY, CDR2 SAAAGT. V dropped 2 bases and J dropped 8 bases, with 15 bases sitting between them. The CDR3 has 14 amino acids.

Concerning this clone: Distinct nucleotide sequences in the sample also encode this CDR3. The chain links TRBV7-2 to TRBJ2-2; maybe TRBD2 (6 bases). The germline V gene has CDR1 SGHTA and CDR2 FQGNSA. This CDR3 region has 15 residues. Trimming removed 2 bases at V and 1 base at J, with 8 bases between. CDR3 coding DNA: TGTGCCAGCAGCTTAAGGGGAGGGAACACCGGGGAGCTGTTTTTT. It yields the protein CASSLRGGNTGELFF.

This chain joins TRBV30 and TRBJ1-1, with a weak D call TRBD1 (6 bases). V was shortened by 5 bases and J by 5 bases, with 18 bases between the two germline ends. The germline V gene encodes CDR1 GTSNPN and CDR2 SVGIG (reference sequence). The CDR3 consists of 14 residues. CDR3 loop: CAWDRGRGRTEAFF. CDR3 sequence (DNA): TGTGCCTGGGATCGCGGCAGGGGTAGGACTGAAGCTTTCTTT.

The gene calls are TRBV25-1 and TRBJ2-2, with 8 bases matching TRBD1. Germline loops: CDR1 MGHDK, CDR2 SYGVNS. There are 15 residues in the CDR3. After removal of 4 bases from V and 9 bases from J, the junction contained 10 bases not matched to a gene. In DNA form, the CDR3 reads TGTGCCAGCAGTGGATACCTGCAGGGGGCTAGGGAGCTGTTTTTT. Protein product: CASSGYLQGARELFF.

About this clone: A read error may produce the germline difference seen at one junction end. This chain joins TRBV27 and TRBJ2-1; tentatively, D is TRBD2 (6 bases). This CDR3 region has 14 residues. In germline, CDR1 is MNHEY, CDR2 SMNVEV (reference sequence). The CDR3 loop reads CASGFWRVRLEQFF. The DNA of the CDR3 is TGTGCCAGCGGTTTCTGGAGGGTACGGCTGGAGCAGTTCTTC.

This clone was observed a few times. J is TRBJ1-1 and V is TRBV10-1, with 8 bases matching TRBD1. The CDR3 loop spans 17 amino acids. Losses at the gene ends were 4 bases for V and 1 base for J; bases not matched to a gene: 11. Germline V gene sequence: CDR1 WNHNN, CDR2 SYGVQD (reference sequence). CDR3 residues: CASSVSPQGAKNTEAFF. DNA for the CDR3: TGCGCCAGCAGTGTTTCACCTCAGGGGGCGAAGAACACTGAAGCTTTCTTT.

This rearrangement joins TRBV29-1 to TRBJ2-5; possible D gene TRBD2, 6 bases. CDR3 length: 13 residues. V was clipped by 4 bases and J by 9 bases, with 18 bases between them. The germline V gene has CDR1 SQVTM and CDR2 ANQGSEA. CDR3: CSVVEGSSGSQYF. The CDR3 region has the DNA TGCAGCGTTGTGGAGGGCTCATCCGGATCCCAGTACTTC. Filled out from reference TRBV29-1 and TRBJ2-5, the complete variable domain reads SAVISQKPSRDICQRGTSLTIQCQVDSQVTMMFWYRQQPGQSLTLIATANQGSEATYESGFVIDKFPISRPNLTFSTLTVSNMSPEDSSIYLCSVVEGSSGSQYFGPGTRLLVL.

With respect to this clone: One junction end disagrees with the germline gene, perhaps due to a read error. The sample contains more than one DNA sequence encoding this CDR3. The V gene is TRBV7-2, the J gene TRBJ2-5, with D possibly TRBD1 on 6 matching bases. CDR1 and CDR2 (germline): SGHTA, FQGNSA. The CDR3 consists of 14 residues. DNA of the CDR3: TGTGCCAGCAGCTTTGGACAGCCCGGGGAGACTCAGTACTTC. Translation: CASSFGQPGETQYF.

This chain joins TRBV6-5 and TRBJ2-7; possible D gene TRBD1, 7 bases. V lost 2 bases and J 6 bases, leaving 17 bases between the germline ends. Germline V CDR1 and CDR2: MNHEY, SVGAGI. CDR3 size: 15 residues. CDR3 region: CASSYRPGGYSEQYF. CDR3 nucleotides: TGTGCCAGCAGTTACCGTCCAGGGGGGTATAGCGAGCAGTACTTC.

J is TRBJ1-2 and V is TRBV19; D may be TRBD1 (5 bases). The V end was cut by 9 bases, the J end by 4 bases, with 15 bases between. The CDR3 is 13 residues long. CDR1 is LNHDA, CDR2 SQIVND, per germline (reference sequence). The CDR3 DNA follows: TGTGCCAGCAGGACACCCAGTATCTATGGCTACACCTTC. Translated: CASRTPSIYGYTF.